The TCR beta chain under discussion was sequenced for a study of response to subunit inactivated influenza vaccine. Study outcomes and limitations: After each seasonal influenza vaccination, few new T cells are recruited, the authors suggested.

TCRdb redid the calling of the RT-PCR reads with MiXCR, one entry per CDR3 protein. The repertoire has fewer than 600,000 distinct CDR3 sequences, approximately 7.2% of them found once; the top ten carry around 13%. Notes on this clonotype: Its cognate antigen is unknown.

CDR3 size: 14 residues. V lost 8 bases, J lost 6 bases, and 8 bases stayed unmatched. The sample here was PBMCs from blood, taken less than 30 months after vaccination. The V call is TRBV23-1, the J call TRBJ2-2, with TRBD1 matching over 8 bases. TRBV23-1 is filed as an ORF, its function uncertain. The clonotype originates from a man aged 45 to 75 who received an inactivated influenza vaccine. The CDR3 protein is CASGQGKIPGELFF. Here the CDR3 DNA reads TGCGCCAGCGGACAGGGAAAAATTCCCGGGGAGCTGTTTTTT.